The source of this TCR beta chain is a study of regulatory T cells in long-lasting Graves disease. Study outcomes and limitations: TRBV28, TRBJ1-2 and TRBJ2-5 were segments that persistent disease favored.

Time point here: newly diagnosed GD, antithyroid drugs for less than 3 months. The TCR library used RNA extracted from PBMCs. As for this clonotype: Its specificity is unknown.

Arm-PCR with iRepertoire HTBI primers amplified the CDR3 regions for these TCR beta libraries. TCRdb itself ran the multiplex PCR reads through MiXCR, one entry per CDR3 protein. The sample records hundreds of thousands of distinct CDR3 sequences, more than 15% being singletons. CDR3 size: 16 residues. V was cut by 1 base and J by 3 bases, with 10 bases left in between. From germline, CDR1 is SGHAT and CDR2 FQNNGV. Separately, the same data were catalogued under a study of T cells in Graves' hyperthyroidism and ophthalmopathy. That source reports: Separation of ophthalmopathy from stable hyperthyroidism was achieved by a 13 V-J model.

The sequence derives from a woman aged 35 to 60 with Graves disease. The sequencing here drew on peripheral blood mononuclear cells (PBMCs), taken at new diagnosis, from a patient treated with antithyroid drugs. This chain joins TRBV11-2 and TRBJ1-6, with D possibly TRBD1 on 5 matching bases. DNA for the CDR3: TGTGCCAGCAGCTTAGGCACAGGTAGCTATAATTCACCCCTCCACTTT. As protein: CASSLGTGSYNSPLHF.